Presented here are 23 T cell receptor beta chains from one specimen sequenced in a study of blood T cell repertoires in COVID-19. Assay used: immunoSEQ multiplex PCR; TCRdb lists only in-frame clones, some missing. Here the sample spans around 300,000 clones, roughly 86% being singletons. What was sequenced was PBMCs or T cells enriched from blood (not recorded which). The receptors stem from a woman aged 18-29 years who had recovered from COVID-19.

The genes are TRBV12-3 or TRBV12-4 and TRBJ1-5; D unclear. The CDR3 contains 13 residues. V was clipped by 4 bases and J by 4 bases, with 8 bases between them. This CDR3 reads CASSWERNQPQHF. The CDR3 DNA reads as TGTGCCAGCAGTTGGGAGAGAAATCAGCCCCAGCATTTT.

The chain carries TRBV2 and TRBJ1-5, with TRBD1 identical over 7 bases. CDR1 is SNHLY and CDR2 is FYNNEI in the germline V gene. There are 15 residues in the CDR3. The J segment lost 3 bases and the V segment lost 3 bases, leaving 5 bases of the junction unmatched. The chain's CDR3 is CASSDSTGNNQPQHF. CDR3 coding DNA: TGTGCCAGCAGTGATTCGACAGGGAACAATCAGCCCCAGCATTTT.

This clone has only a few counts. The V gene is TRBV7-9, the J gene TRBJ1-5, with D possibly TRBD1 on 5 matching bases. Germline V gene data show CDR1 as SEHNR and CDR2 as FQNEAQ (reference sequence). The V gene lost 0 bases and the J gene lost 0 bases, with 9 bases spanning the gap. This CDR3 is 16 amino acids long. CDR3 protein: CASSLAPGFSNQPQHF. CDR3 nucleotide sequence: TGTGCCAGCAGCTTAGCGCCAGGGTTTAGCAATCAGCCCCAGCATTTT.

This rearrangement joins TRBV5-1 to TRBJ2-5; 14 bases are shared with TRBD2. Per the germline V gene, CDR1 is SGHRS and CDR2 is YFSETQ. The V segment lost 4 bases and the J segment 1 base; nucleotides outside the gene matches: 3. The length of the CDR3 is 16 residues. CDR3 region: CASSPGLAGGQETQYF. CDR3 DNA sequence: TGCGCCAGCAGCCCCGGACTAGCGGGAGGCCAAGAGACCCAGTACTTC.

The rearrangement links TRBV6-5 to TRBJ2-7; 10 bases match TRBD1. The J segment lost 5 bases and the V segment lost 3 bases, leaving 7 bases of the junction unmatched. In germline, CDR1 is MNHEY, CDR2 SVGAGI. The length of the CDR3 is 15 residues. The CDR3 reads CASSYSGTGVNEQYF. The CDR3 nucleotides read TGTGCCAGCAGTTATTCCGGGACAGGGGTGAACGAGCAGTACTTC.

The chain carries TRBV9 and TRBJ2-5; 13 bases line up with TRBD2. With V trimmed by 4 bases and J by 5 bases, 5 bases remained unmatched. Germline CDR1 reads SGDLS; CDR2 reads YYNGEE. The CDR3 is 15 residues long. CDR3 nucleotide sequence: TGTGCCAGCAGCCTTGGACTAGCGGGAGTCGAGACCCAGTACTTC. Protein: CASSLGLAGVETQYF.

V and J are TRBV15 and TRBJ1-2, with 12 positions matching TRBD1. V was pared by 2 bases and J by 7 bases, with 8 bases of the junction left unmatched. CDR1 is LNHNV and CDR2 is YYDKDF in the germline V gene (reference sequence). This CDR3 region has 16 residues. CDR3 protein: CATSRYPGQGAFGYTF. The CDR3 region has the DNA TGTGCCACCAGCAGATATCCGGGACAGGGGGCATTTGGCTACACCTTC.

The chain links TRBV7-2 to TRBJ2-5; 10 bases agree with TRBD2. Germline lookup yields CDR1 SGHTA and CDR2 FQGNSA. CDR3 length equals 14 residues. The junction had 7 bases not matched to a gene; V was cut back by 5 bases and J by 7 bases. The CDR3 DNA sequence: TGTGCCAGCAGCCCATCTAGCGGGAGTGGGACCCAGTACTTC. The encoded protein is CASSPSSGSGTQYF. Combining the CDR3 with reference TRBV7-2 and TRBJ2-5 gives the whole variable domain GAGVSQSPSNKVTEKGKDVELRCDPISGHTALYWYRQSLGQGLEFLIYFQGNSAPDKSGLPSDRFSAERTGGSVSTLTIQRTQQEDSAVYLCASSPSSGSGTQYFGPGTRLLVL.

CDR3 in amino acids: CASSRITSGRNEQFF. CDR3 nucleotides: TGTGCCAGCAGCCGCATCACTAGCGGGAGGAATGAGCAGTTCTTC. V gene TRBV7-8 combines with J gene TRBJ2-1, with TRBD2 matching 12 bases. Per the germline V gene, CDR1 is SGHVS and CDR2 is FQNEAQ. The CDR3 loop spans 15 amino acids. V lost 5 bases and J lost 7; bases outside the gene matches: 6.

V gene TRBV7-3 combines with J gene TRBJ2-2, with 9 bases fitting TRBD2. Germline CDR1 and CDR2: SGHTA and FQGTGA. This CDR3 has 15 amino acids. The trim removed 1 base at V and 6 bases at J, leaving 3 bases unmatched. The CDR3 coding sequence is TGTGCCAGCAGCTTAAACCCTAGCGGGGCCGGGGAGCTGTTTTTT. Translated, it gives CASSLNPSGAGELFF.

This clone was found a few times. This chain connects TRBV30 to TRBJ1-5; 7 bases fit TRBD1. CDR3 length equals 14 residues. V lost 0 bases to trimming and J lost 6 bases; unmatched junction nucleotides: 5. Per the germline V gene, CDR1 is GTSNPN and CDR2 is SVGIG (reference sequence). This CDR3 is CAWSVKAGGQPQHF. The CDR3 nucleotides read TGTGCCTGGAGTGTGAAGGCAGGGGGTCAGCCCCAGCATTTT. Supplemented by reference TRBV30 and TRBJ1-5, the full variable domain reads SQTIHQWPATLVQPVGSPLSLECTVEGTSNPNLYWYRQAAGRGLQLLFYSVGIGQISSEVPQNLSASRPQDRQFILSSKKLLLSDSGFYLCAWSVKAGGQPQHFGDGTRLSIL.

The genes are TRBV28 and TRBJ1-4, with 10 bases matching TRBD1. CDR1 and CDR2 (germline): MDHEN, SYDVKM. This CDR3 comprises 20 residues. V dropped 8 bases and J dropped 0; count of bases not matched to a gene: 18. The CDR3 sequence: CASASFMGTGVPATNEKLFF. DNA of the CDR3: TGTGCCAGCGCATCCTTTATGGGGACAGGGGTTCCTGCAACTAATGAAAAACTGTTTTTT. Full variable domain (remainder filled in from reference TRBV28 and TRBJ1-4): DVKVTQSSRYLVKRTGEKVFLECVQDMDHENMFWYRQDPGLGLRLIYFSYDVKMKEKGDIPEGYSVSREKKERFSLILESASTNQTSMYLCASASFMGTGVPATNEKLFFGSGTQLSVL.

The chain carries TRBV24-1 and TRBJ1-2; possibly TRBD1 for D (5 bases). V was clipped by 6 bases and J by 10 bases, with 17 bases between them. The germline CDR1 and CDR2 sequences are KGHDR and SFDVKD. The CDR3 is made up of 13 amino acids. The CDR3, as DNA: TGTGCCACCAGTCAGGGAGGAGGAGATACCTACACCTTC. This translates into CATSQGGGDTYTF.

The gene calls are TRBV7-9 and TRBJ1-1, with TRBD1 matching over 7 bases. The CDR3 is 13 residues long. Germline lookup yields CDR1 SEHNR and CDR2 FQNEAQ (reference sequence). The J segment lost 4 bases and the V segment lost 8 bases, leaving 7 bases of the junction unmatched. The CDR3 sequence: CASGVGGGTEAFF. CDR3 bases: TGTGCCAGCGGGGTAGGGGGCGGCACTGAAGCTTTCTTT.

CDR3: CASSLFLGLKYEQYF. In nucleotides, the CDR3 is TGTGCCAGCAGTTTATTTTTGGGACTGAAGTACGAGCAGTACTTC. The chain combines TRBV28 with TRBJ2-7; D perhaps matches TRBD2 (6 bases). V lost 1 base, J lost 4 bases, and 14 bases lay in between. Looked up from germline, CDR1 is MDHEN and CDR2 is SYDVKM. The CDR3 runs 15 residues. Based on the CDR3 plus reference TRBV28 and TRBJ2-7, the full variable domain is DVKVTQSSRYLVKRTGEKVFLECVQDMDHENMFWYRQDPGLGLRLIYFSYDVKMKEKGDIPEGYSVSREKKERFSLILESASTNQTSMYLCASSLFLGLKYEQYFGPGTRLTVT.

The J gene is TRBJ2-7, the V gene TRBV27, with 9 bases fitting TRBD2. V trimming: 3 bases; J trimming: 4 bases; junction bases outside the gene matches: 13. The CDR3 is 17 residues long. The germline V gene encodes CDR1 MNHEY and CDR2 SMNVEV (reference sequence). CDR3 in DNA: TGTGCCAGCAGTTTTTCACAACTTAGCGGGGGTACTTACGAGCAGTACTTC. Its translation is CASSFSQLSGGTYEQYF.

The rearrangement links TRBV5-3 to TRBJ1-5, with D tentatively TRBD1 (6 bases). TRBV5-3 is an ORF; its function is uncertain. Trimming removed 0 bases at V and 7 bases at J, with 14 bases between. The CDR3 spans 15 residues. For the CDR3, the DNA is TGTGCCAGAAGCTTGGAGGAGGGGGGGCCCCAGCCCCAGCATTTT. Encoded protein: CARSLEEGGPQPQHF.

The CDR3 here is CASSLSGGAGGYTF. The CDR3, as DNA: TGTGCCAGCAGCTTATCGGGGGGCGCAGGAGGCTACACCTTC. The chain joins TRBV7-2 to TRBJ1-2; possible D gene TRBD1, 6 bases. The CDR3 covers 14 residues. Germline CDR1 and CDR2: SGHTA and FQGNSA. Trimming removed 2 bases from V and 8 bases from J, with 15 bases in between. The full variable domain, with the rest looked up from reference TRBV7-2 and TRBJ1-2, is GAGVSQSPSNKVTEKGKDVELRCDPISGHTALYWYRQSLGQGLEFLIYFQGNSAPDKSGLPSDRFSAERTGGSVSTLTIQRTQQEDSAVYLCASSLSGGAGGYTFGSGTRLTVV.

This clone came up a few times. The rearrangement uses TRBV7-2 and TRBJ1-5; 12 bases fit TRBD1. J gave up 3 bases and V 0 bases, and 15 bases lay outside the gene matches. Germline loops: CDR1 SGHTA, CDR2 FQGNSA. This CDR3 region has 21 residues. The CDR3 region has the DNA TGTGCCAGCAGCTTAGCGCCGTTTGGGACAGGGGGCTCCGGCTACAATCAGCCCCAGCATTTT. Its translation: CASSLAPFGTGGSGYNQPQHF.

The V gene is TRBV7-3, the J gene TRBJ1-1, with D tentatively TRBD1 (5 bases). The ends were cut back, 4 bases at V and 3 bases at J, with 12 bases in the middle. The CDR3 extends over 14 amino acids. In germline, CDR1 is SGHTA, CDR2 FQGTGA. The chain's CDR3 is CASSSLGGDTEAFF. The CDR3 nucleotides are TGTGCCAGCAGCTCCCTGGGGGGGGACACTGAAGCTTTCTTT. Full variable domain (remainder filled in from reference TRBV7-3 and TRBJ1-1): GAGVSQTPSNKVTEKGKYVELRCDPISGHTALYWYRQSLGQGPEFLIYFQGTGAADDSGLPNDRFFAVRPEGSVSTLKIQRTERGDSAVYLCASSSLGGDTEAFFGQGTRLTVV.

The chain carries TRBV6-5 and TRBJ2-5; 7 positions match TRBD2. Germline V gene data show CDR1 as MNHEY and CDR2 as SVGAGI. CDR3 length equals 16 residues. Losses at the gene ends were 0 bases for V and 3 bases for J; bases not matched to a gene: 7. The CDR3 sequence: CASSYSRLADKETQYF. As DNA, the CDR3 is TGTGCCAGCAGTTACTCGAGACTAGCAGATAAAGAGACCCAGTACTTC.

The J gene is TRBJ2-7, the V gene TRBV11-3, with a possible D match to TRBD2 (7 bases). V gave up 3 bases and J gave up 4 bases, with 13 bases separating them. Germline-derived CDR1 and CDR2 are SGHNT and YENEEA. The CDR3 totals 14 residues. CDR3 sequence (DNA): TGTGCCAGCAGCTTCGGGGGGCGTAAATACGAGCAGTACTTC. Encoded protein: CASSFGGRKYEQYF.

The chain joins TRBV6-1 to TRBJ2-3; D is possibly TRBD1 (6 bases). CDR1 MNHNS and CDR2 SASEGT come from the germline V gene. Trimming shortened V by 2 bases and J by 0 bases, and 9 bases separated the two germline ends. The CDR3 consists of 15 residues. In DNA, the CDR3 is TGTGCCAGCAGTGAACCGGGACATAGCACAGATACGCAGTATTTT. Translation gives CASSEPGHSTDTQYF.